This T cell receptor beta chain comes out of a study of blood T cell repertoires in COVID-19. Sequenced by immunoSEQ multiplex PCR; TCRdb stores in-frame clones only, minus some. The sample lists approximately 170,000 clones, approximately 80% seen once, with 12% in the top ten. Trimming cost V 11 bases and J 2 bases, with 9 bases left between them. Germline V gene data show CDR1 as SGHAT and CDR2 as FQNNGV. The CDR3 consists of 12 residues. The receptor comes from a man aged 50-59 years who had recovered from COVID-19. This chain connects TRBV11-2 to TRBJ2-2, with TRBD1 as a possible D gene (6 bases). Sequencing was performed on PBMCs or T cells enriched from blood (not recorded which). CDR3 coding DNA: TGTGCCGGGACAAGTAACACCGGGGAGCTGTTTTTT. This codes for CAGTSNTGELFF.